One and the same sample provided the 9 T cell receptor beta chains below, sequenced in a study of blood T cells in healthy people across ages. The use of a sample-barcoded 5' primer and a J-beta primer mix characterized a second PCR of about 7 to 12 cycles. TCRdb reprocessed the 5' RACE reads with MiXCR, giving one entry per CDR3 protein. Here the sample spans 800,000 to 950,000 distinct CDR3 sequences, 25% to 30% being singletons. This sample also appeared in a second study, on T cells of mothers and their children.

Sequencing input: blood. All receptors derive from a woman in her thirties or forties in good health.

Many counts were recorded for this clonotype. J is TRBJ2-7 and V is TRBV20-1; 7 positions agree with TRBD1. The CDR3 consists of 15 residues. After removal of 6 bases from V and 0 bases from J, the junction contained 11 bases not matched to a gene. Germline assignment: CDR1 DFQATT and CDR2 SNEGSKA (reference sequence). The CDR3 DNA reads TGCAGTGCCGATCTGGGACAGACAAGCTCCTACGAGCAGTACTTC. Its translation: CSADLGQTSSYEQYF.

Only a few counts were recorded for this clonotype. J is TRBJ1-5 and V is TRBV20-1; D is ambiguous. Trimming took off 2 bases at V and 0 bases at J, with 8 bases between the two ends. Germline V gene data show CDR1 as DFQATT and CDR2 as SNEGSKA (reference sequence). CDR3 length equals 14 residues. CDR3 loop: CSARSGNSNQPQHF. The CDR3 nucleotides read TGCAGTGCTAGATCCGGCAATAGCAATCAGCCCCAGCATTTT.

This clonotype has only a few counts. In DNA form, the CDR3 reads TGTGCCAGCAGCCAACTAGCGGGGGGCTCCTACAATGAGCAGTTCTTC. Its translation is CASSQLAGGSYNEQFF. The rearrangement joins TRBV4-2 to TRBJ2-1, with TRBD2 identical over 11 bases. The V segment lost 2 bases and the J segment 0 bases; nucleotides outside the gene matches: 0. Per germline, CDR1 LGHNA and CDR2 YNFKEQ. This CDR3 comprises 16 residues.

The chain uses TRBV20-1 and TRBJ1-1; D is ambiguous. There are 14 residues in the CDR3. Germline CDR1 is DFQATT and CDR2 is SNEGSKA (reference sequence). With 5 bases removed from V and 3 bases from J, the gap between germline ends came to 16 bases. The CDR3 region is CSAFRGRADTEAFF. The CDR3 DNA is TGCAGTGCTTTCCGAGGGCGGGCAGACACTGAAGCTTTCTTT.

Ten or more counts support this clonotype. V usage is TRBV2 and J usage is TRBJ2-7, with D perhaps TRBD1 (6 bases). Germline-derived CDR1 and CDR2 are SNHLY and FYNNEI. This CDR3 has 12 residues. V was cut by 7 bases and J by 3 bases, with 10 bases left in between. The CDR3 region is CASTQDSYEQYF. The CDR3 bases are TGTGCCAGCACCCAGGACAGCTACGAGCAGTACTTC.

This chain connects TRBV19 to TRBJ2-2; 8 nucleotides match TRBD1. V gave up 11 bases and J gave up 6 bases; unmatched junction bases: 5. The CDR3 runs to 12 residues. Germline assignment: CDR1 LNHDA and CDR2 SQIVND (reference sequence). In nucleotides, the CDR3 is TGTGCCGCCAGGACAGGGCCCGGGGAGCTGTTTTTT. It translates to CAARTGPGELFF.

This clonotype was observed a few times. V is TRBV7-6 and J is TRBJ2-7; D unresolved. Germline loops: CDR1 SGHVS, CDR2 FNYEAQ. V was trimmed by 5 bases and J by 3 bases, leaving 11 bases between them. This CDR3 region has 13 residues. The chain's CDR3 is CASSPSDLYEQYF. The CDR3 DNA reads as TGTGCCAGCAGCCCTTCGGACCTCTACGAGCAGTACTTC.

J is TRBJ2-2 and V is TRBV29-1; D may be TRBD1 (6 bases). CDR1 and CDR2 from the germline V gene are SQVTM and ANQGSEA. CDR3 length equals 13 residues. V lost 6 bases, J lost 1 base, and 9 bases lay in between. CDR3 protein: CSVVTGNTGELFF. CDR3 DNA: TGCAGCGTGGTGACAGGGAACACCGGGGAGCTGTTTTTT.

V is TRBV7-3 and J is TRBJ2-2; 10 nucleotides agree with TRBD2. CDR3 length: 15 amino acids. The ends lost 3 bases at V and 6 bases at J; junction bases unmatched: 4. Germline CDR1 and CDR2: SGHTA and FQGTGA. DNA of the CDR3: TGTGCCAGCAGCTTTAGCGGGGGGCCATCCGGGGAGCTGTTTTTT. Its protein is CASSFSGGPSGELFF.